This TCR beta chain was captured in a study of T cell responses to AZD1222 COVID-19 vaccine. Study outcomes and limitations: There were mostly white British donors and more females than males, and clonal diversity was possibly underestimated. Baseline testing showed seropositivity in only a handful of AZD1222 recipients. Compared with day 0, the breadth and depth of the Spike-specific TCR repertoire rose significantly after two doses of AZD1222. Repertoires were collected only later (after the peak T cell response had occurred).

The V and J ends lost 3 bases and 1 base respectively, with 12 bases between them. The CDR3 is made up of 15 amino acids. Per germline, CDR1 MNHEY and CDR2 SVGAGI. Profiled with immunoSEQ multiplex PCR; TCRdb holds only in-frame clones, not every one. The sample consists of around 140,000 clones, more than 85% of them appearing once. Details on this clone: As yet, its antigen is unknown.

The clonotype comes from an adult who received the AZD1222 COVID-19 vaccine. Material: peripheral blood, obtained 28 days after the second AZD1222 dose. The rearrangement uses TRBV6-5 and TRBJ1-1; possible D gene TRBD1, 5 bases. The CDR3 DNA sequence: TGTGCCAGCAGTTATCGGGCAGGGAGGAACACTGAAGCTTTCTTT. Residues: CASSYRAGRNTEAFF.